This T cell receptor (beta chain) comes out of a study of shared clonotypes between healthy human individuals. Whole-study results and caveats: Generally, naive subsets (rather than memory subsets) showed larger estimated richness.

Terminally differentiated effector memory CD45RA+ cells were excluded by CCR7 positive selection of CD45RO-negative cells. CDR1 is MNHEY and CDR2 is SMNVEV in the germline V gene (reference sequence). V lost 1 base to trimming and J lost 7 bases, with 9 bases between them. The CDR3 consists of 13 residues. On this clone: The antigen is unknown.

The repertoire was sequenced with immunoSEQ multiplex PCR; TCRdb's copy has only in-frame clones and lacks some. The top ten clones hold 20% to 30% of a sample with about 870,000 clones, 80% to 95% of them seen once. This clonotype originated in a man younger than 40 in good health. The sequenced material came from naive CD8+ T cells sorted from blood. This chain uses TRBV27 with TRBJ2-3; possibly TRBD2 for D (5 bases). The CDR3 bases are TGTGCCAGCAGTTTATTCCTAGCCCATACGCAGTATTTT. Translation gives CASSLFLAHTQYF.